This TCR beta chain was obtained from a study of CD8+CD57+ T cells in acquired aplastic anemia. Details on this clonotype: What it binds is unknown.

Previously, flow cytometry had revealed CD8+CD57+ cell expansion in the patients chosen for sequencing. The CDR3 contains 12 residues. V shed 4 bases and J shed 4 bases, with 10 bases lying between them. Germline values: CDR1 SQVTM, CDR2 ANQGSEA. Findings and limits, study-wide: Sharing between patients and controls was observed for twenty-nine CD8+ CDR3 sequences.

Genomic DNA was employed as the template in profiling TCR beta VDJ and CDR3. TCRdb redid the calling of the reads with MiXCR, one entry per CDR3 protein. In the table there are 450,000 to 550,000 distinct CDR3 sequences, around 33% of which are singletons. This TCR came from a human donor with aplastic anemia. The chain combines TRBV29-1 with TRBJ1-2; a possible D gene is TRBD1 (5 bases). What was sequenced was sorted CD4+, CD8+, or CD8+CD57+ T cells (not recorded which) from PBMCs. The CDR3 is CSVVSGTYGYTF. The CDR3 DNA sequence: TGCAGCGTTGTGAGCGGGACCTATGGCTACACCTTC.